The T cell receptor beta chain described here comes from a study of T cell clonality in common variable immunodeficiency. This clone appeared many times. Its cognate antigen is unknown. The CDR3 end lies 3 residues beyond the end of the read and is filled in from the germline J gene. Assay used: immunoSEQ multiplex PCR; TCRdb lists only in-frame clones, some missing. Observed in the sample are around 20,000 clones, none of them singletons. Study-level results: Fewer deletions and N-nucleotide insertions were reportedly seen in common variable immunodeficiency TCR beta sequences. Patient heterogeneity in the CVID cohort limited correlations between repertoire features and clinical complications.

Patients had low serum IgG, IgA and/or IgM and specific antibody deficiency. CVID subjects had received replacement immunoglobulin for at least one year. V gave up 1 base and J gave up 5 bases; unmatched junction bases: 6. CDR3 size: 16 residues. This receptor was obtained from a human donor with common variable immunodeficiency. The material sequenced was peripheral blood mononuclear cells. The gene calls are TRBV12-3 or TRBV12-4 and TRBJ1-5, with 9 bases matching TRBD1. CDR3: CASSLVGQGVHQPQHF. The DNA read from the CDR3 is TGTGCCAGCAGTTTAGTGGGACAGGGTGTCCATCAGCCC.